The rows below give T cell receptor beta chains drawn from one sample of a study of cytomegalovirus exposure and HLA in healthy donors. TCRdb's copy holds only in-frame clones and misses some; the assay was immunoSEQ multiplex PCR. The sample has about 160,000 clones; roughly 77% are singletons. The sample comprised PBMCs. The receptors stem from a human donor in good health. Each CDR3 is given with its conserved first and last residue. Fields, in order: J gene, V gene, CDR3 protein.

>TRBJ1-1|TRBV7-9
CASSPQTGASTEAFF
>TRBJ2-5|TRBV28
CASSFRSSGRQRETQYF
>TRBJ2-1|TRBV7-9
CASSFRLSGTGYNEQFF
>TRBJ2-7|TRBV9
CASSEGQRDYEQYF
>TRBJ2-7|TRBV9
CASSAGGQLSYEQYF
>TRBJ1-1|TRBV27
CASTSGGTEAFF
>TRBJ2-5|TRBV7-9
CASSGQGVETQYF
>TRBJ2-1|TRBV13
CASSLRETSGGASYNEQFF
>TRBJ1-2|TRBV29-1
CSVERQDYGYTF
>TRBJ2-6|TRBV9
CASSARRGGESSGANVLTF
>TRBJ1-2|TRBV27
CASSKNRDIKGYTF
>TRBJ2-5|TRBV15
CATSRQGPPNRETQYF
>TRBJ2-3|TRBV5-1
CASTPGTSGGTQYF
>TRBJ1-1|TRBV13
CASSPQEGMNTEAFF